The sequence of this TCR beta chain was determined in a study of CD8 T cells in Susac syndrome. Concerning this clonotype itself: The antigen remains unidentified.

The authors negatively isolated CD8+ and CD4+ T cells and FACS-enriched TEMRA cells. Whole-study results and caveats: Where Susac syndrome CD4+ T cell repertoires were concerned, no clonal expansion was evident.

Reverse transcription of roughly 0.45 to 1 ug RNA used random hexamers. TCRdb re-called the immunoSEQ multiplex PCR reads through MiXCR, storing one row per CDR3 protein. Counted here are about 210,000 distinct CDR3 sequences, 85% to 95% occurring once; the ten biggest clones make up about 0.15%. This TCR was sampled from a human donor with Susac syndrome. The sequencing sample was made of CD4+ T cells from PBMCs.

CDR3 sequence: CASGSGQGADNEQFF. The CDR3 bases are TGTGCTAGTGGCTCGGGACAGGGAGCGGACAATGAGCAGTTCTTC. The chain carries TRBV12-5 and TRBJ2-1, with 9 bases aligning to TRBD1. Losses at the gene ends were 6 bases for V and 5 bases for J; bases not matched to a gene: 8. The CDR3 consists of 15 residues. The V gene's germline CDR1 is LGHNT and CDR2 FRNRAP.